This T cell receptor (beta chain) is drawn from a study of blood T cells in healthy people across ages. Findings and limits, study-wide: Both higher diversity and more naive CD4+ cells marked long-lived donors when set against aged donors.

With 10 bases removed from V and 7 bases from J, the gap between germline ends came to 17 bases. Per the germline V gene, CDR1 is MNHEY and CDR2 is SVGEGT. The CDR3 has 13 amino acids. With a J-beta primer mix and a sample-barcoded 5' primer, a second PCR ran 7 to 11 cycles. One entry per CDR3 protein, called by TCRdb with MiXCR from the 5' RACE reads. Altogether about 2 million distinct CDR3 sequences are present, roughly 49% being singletons, with the ten largest covering 2.1%. This clonotype was seen only a few times. Its antigen remains unidentified. Sequenced: blood. The TCR was taken from a woman in her forties in good health. The gene calls are TRBV6-2 or TRBV6-3 and TRBJ2-1; tentative D call: TRBD2 (6 bases). The CDR3 DNA reads as TGTGCCACCGGGACTCCCCCGCTGAATGAGCAGTTCTTC. Translating it yields CATGTPPLNEQFF.